This TCR beta chain was sequenced in a study of cytomegalovirus exposure and HLA in healthy donors. Study context: The study placed about 81% of its 398 genotyped donors in the Caucasian-associated ancestry cluster. Study results and limitations: Other equally common chains were less clonally expanded than HLA-associated TCR beta chains, a later analysis showed. In a later analysis, TCR beta V- and J-gene trimming was associated with a missense DCLRE1C variant.

The V gene lost 5 bases and the J gene lost 4 bases, with 20 bases spanning the gap. From germline, CDR1 is LNHDA and CDR2 SQIVND (reference sequence). This CDR3 region has 16 residues. In regard to this clone: Its antigen is unidentified.

Primers for the PCR totalled 60 Vbeta and 13 Jbeta. Clones were sequenced by immunoSEQ multiplex PCR, and TCRdb holds only the in-frame ones, with some missing. This sample carries about 140,000 clones, 78% of them seen once, and the ten largest clones take less than 3%. The chain recombines TRBV19 with TRBJ1-1, with D unresolved. The sample was PBMCs. The origin of this receptor is a male donor in good health and CMV-seronegative. CDR3 protein: CASSVGSLQFSTEAFF. In nucleotides, the CDR3 is TGTGCCAGTAGTGTCGGGTCACTCCAATTCTCCACTGAAGCTTTCTTT.